Listed below are T cell receptor beta chains from one sample, sequenced in a study of T-cell memory formation after mild COVID-19. Each CDR3 protein is one row after TCRdb ran MiXCR on the 5' RACE reads. The sample records approximately 390,000 distinct CDR3 sequences, approximately 16% being singletons. The sequencing sample was made of PBMCs or a T cell subset sorted from them (not recorded which). These receptors all come from a young man who had mild COVID-19 (a few samples of this study predate the infection). Cell type and time point are not known. CDR3s include the opening cysteine and the closing phenylalanine or tryptophan. D genes are given only for firm matches. A row's size may be missing; if present it is once, few, many or a size class.

length	V	size	J	D	DNA	CDR3
14	TRBV5-4	-	TRBJ1-1	-	TGTGCCAGCAGTTCTGAAATACCGGCGGGTGAAGCTTTCTTT	CASSSEIPAGEAFF
14	TRBV4-2	few	TRBJ1-1	-	TGTGCCAGCAGCCAACCTCGGACAGCCCCGAAAGCTTTCTTT	CASSQPRTAPKAFF
14	TRBV5-1	many	TRBJ2-7	-	TGCGCCAGCAGCTTGGGAGGCGGACGCTACGAGCAGTACTTC	CASSLGGGRYEQYF
15	TRBV24-1	many	TRBJ2-5	-	TGTGCCACCAGTGACGCTGGGGGGGCCCAGGAGACCCAGTACTTC	CATSDAGGAQETQYF
12	TRBV20-1	-	TRBJ2-2	-	TGCAGTGCTCCGACCAGCACCGGGGAGCTGTTTTTT	CSAPTSTGELFF
14	TRBV5-5	-	TRBJ1-1	-	TGTGCCAGCAGCTGGAAGGGTATGGGCACTGAAGCTTTCTTT	CASSWKGMGTEAFF
11	TRBV6-4	-	TRBJ2-7	-	TGTGTCAGGGGGGAATCCTACGAGCAGTACTTC	CVRGESYEQYF
15	TRBV19	many	TRBJ2-5	-	TGTGCCATCTCACCGCCGGGGACTGTACGAGAGACCCAGTACTTC	CAISPPGTVRETQYF
14	TRBV6-2/TRBV6-3	-	TRBJ1-2	-	TGTGCCAGCAGCAGCATACAGAGGCCGTCGGGCTACACCTTC	CASSSIQRPSGYTF
16	TRBV12-3/TRBV12-4	few	TRBJ2-3	TRBD2	TGTGCCAGCAGACCGGGACTAGCGGGGGCGGGAGATACGCAGTATTTT	CASRPGLAGAGDTQYF
12	TRBV10-2	few	TRBJ2-5	-	TGCGCCAGGAGGGCCGCAGGAGAGACCCAGTACTTC	CARRAAGETQYF
15	TRBV4-1	few	TRBJ1-5	TRBD1	TGCGCCAGCAGCCAAGATACAGGGGGCTATCAGCCCCAGCATTTT	CASSQDTGGYQPQHF
13	TRBV29-1	few	TRBJ2-2	TRBD2	TGCAGCGTTGGACTAGCGCACACCGGGGAGCTGTTTTTT	CSVGLAHTGELFF
14	TRBV20-1	-	TRBJ1-3	-	TGCAGTGCTAGTGAGGGTTACTCTGGAAACACCATATATTTT	CSASEGYSGNTIYF
15	TRBV12-3/TRBV12-4	few	TRBJ1-1	-	TGTGCCAGCAGCCTTAGACCTGACGGTCACACTGAAGCTTTCTTT	CASSLRPDGHTEAFF
15	TRBV20-1	-	TRBJ2-1	-	TGCAGTGTGAAGGGCTGGACATTATCCTACAATGAGCAGTTCTTC	CSVKGWTLSYNEQFF
14	TRBV4-1	few	TRBJ1-3	-	TGCGCCAGCAGGGGAACAGTCTCTGGAAACACCATATATTTT	CASRGTVSGNTIYF
15	TRBV7-2	-	TRBJ1-1	-	TGTGCCAGCAGCTACCAGGCCCAGCGTAAAACTGAAGCTTTCTTT	CASSYQAQRKTEAFF
14	TRBV5-1	-	TRBJ2-5	-	TGCGCCAGCAGCGTACAGAGTACCCAAGAGACCCAGTACTTC	CASSVQSTQETQYF
15	TRBV6-5	-	TRBJ1-4	-	TGTGCCAGCAGTTACTCGACCTGGGGCAGTGAAAAACTGTTTTTT	CASSYSTWGSEKLFF
12	TRBV7-2	few	TRBJ2-5	-	TGTGCCAGCAGCTTAGATGTCATGGGCCAGTACTTC	CASSLDVMGQYF
19	TRBV14	-	TRBJ2-1	-	TGTGCCAGCAGCCAAGATGGCGTCGGGGCGGCAGGGCCCTACAATGAGCAGTTCTTC	CASSQDGVGAAGPYNEQFF
12	TRBV7-9	many	TRBJ1-2	-	TGTGCCAGCAGCTCCGAGAATGGTGGCTACACCTTC	CASSSENGGYTF
16	TRBV27	few	TRBJ2-4	-	TGTGCCAGCAAACCTCTCGCCACAGGGAACAAAAACATTCAGTACTTC	CASKPLATGNKNIQYF
12	TRBV7-8	few	TRBJ2-7	TRBD1	TGTGCCAGCACGGACAGGGGAGACGAGCAGTACTTC	CASTDRGDEQYF
14	TRBV4-1	few	TRBJ2-1	-	TGCGCCAGCAGCCACCGGTCCCCCTACAATGAGCAGTTCTTC	CASSHRSPYNEQFF
13	TRBV3-1	few	TRBJ1-4	-	TGTGCCAGCAGCCAAGAGTCACTAGGAAAACTGTTTTTT	CASSQESLGKLFF
16	TRBV7-3	few	TRBJ1-2	TRBD1	TGTGCCAGCAGCCCTGATGGGGCAGGGGGACACTATGGCTACACCTTC	CASSPDGAGGHYGYTF
15	TRBV7-2	-	TRBJ1-1	-	TGTGCCAGCAGCTTAGTTCCGGACATGAACACTGAAGCTTTCTTT	CASSLVPDMNTEAFF
15	TRBV4-3	-	TRBJ1-5	-	TGCGCCAGCAGCCAAGATGTAGGGGACACTCAGCCCCAGCATTTT	CASSQDVGDTQPQHF
17	TRBV15	-	TRBJ1-6	-	TGTGCCACCAGCAGGGCCCTCCGGGACCCCTATAATTCACCCCTCCACTTT	CATSRALRDPYNSPLHF
15	TRBV10-1	few	TRBJ2-5	TRBD2	TGCGCCAGCAGTGAGAAGCGGGGGGTCCAAGAGACCCAGTACTTC	CASSEKRGVQETQYF
12	TRBV12-3/TRBV12-4	-	TRBJ1-2	-	TGTGCCAGCAGCGACAGAAGCTATGGCTACACCTTC	CASSDRSYGYTF
17	TRBV6-6	-	TRBJ2-6	-	TGTGCCAGCAGTTCTCGGACAATCGGCTCTGGGGCCAACGTCCTGACTTTC	CASSSRTIGSGANVLTF
13	TRBV5-4	few	TRBJ2-5	-	TGTGCCAGCAGCTGGGGCCGTCAAGAGACCCAGTACTTC	CASSWGRQETQYF
11	TRBV6-6	few	TRBJ1-6	-	TGTGCCAGCAGTTACAATTCACCCCTCCACTTT	CASSYNSPLHF
15	TRBV5-1	many	TRBJ2-1	-	TGCGCCAGCAGCTTGGTAGAACCTTACTACAATGAGCAGTTCTTC	CASSLVEPYYNEQFF
13	TRBV5-1	-	TRBJ2-1	-	TGCGCCAGCAGCCTGGAGGAAACTAATGAGCAGTTCTTC	CASSLEETNEQFF
15	TRBV7-9	-	TRBJ2-2	-	TGTGCCAGCAGCAACATCAAGGGACTCACCGGGGAGCTGTTTTTT	CASSNIKGLTGELFF
14	TRBV12-3/TRBV12-4	few	TRBJ1-1	-	TGTGCCAGCAGTCCGGGGATGGGCAGCACTGAAGCTTTCTTT	CASSPGMGSTEAFF
16	TRBV5-1	few	TRBJ1-1	-	TGCGCCAGCAGCTTGAGTGGAAGGGCACCCCGCACTGAAGCTTTCTTT	CASSLSGRAPRTEAFF
15	TRBV7-9	few	TRBJ1-2	-	TGTGCCAGCAGCTTCGGACAGACCTTTAACTATGGCTACACCTTC	CASSFGQTFNYGYTF
13	TRBV18	few	TRBJ1-5	-	TGTGCCAGCTTGACGGGTGGCAATCAGCCCCAGCATTTT	CASLTGGNQPQHF
14	TRBV2	many	TRBJ2-3	TRBD1	TGTGCCAGCAGCATGACAGGGATCACAGATACGCAGTATTTT	CASSMTGITDTQYF
15	TRBV12-3/TRBV12-4	once	TRBJ2-3	-	TGTGCCAGCAGTTTAGCGGTATCTAGCACAGATACGCAGTATTTT	CASSLAVSSTDTQYF